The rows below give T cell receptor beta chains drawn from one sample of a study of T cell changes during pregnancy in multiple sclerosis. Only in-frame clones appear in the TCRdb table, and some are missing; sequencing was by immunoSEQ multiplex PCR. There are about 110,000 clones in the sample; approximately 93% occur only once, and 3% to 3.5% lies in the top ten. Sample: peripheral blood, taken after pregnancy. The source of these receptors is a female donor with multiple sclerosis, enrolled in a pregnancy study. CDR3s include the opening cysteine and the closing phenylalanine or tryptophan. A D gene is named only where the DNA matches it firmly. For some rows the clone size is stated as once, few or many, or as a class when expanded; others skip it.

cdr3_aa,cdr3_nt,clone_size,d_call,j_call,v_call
CASRDSSYNSPLHF,TGTGCCAGCAGGGACAGCTCCTATAATTCACCCCTCCACTTT,few,.,TRBJ1-6,TRBV27
CASSIRTGGARGYTF,TGCGCCAGCAGCATACGGACAGGGGGCGCGAGGGGCTACACCTTC,.,TRBD1,TRBJ1-2,TRBV5-1
CASSWGDRGGNGYTF,TGTGCCAGCTCCTGGGGGGACAGGGGAGGGAATGGCTACACCTTC,.,TRBD1,TRBJ1-2,TRBV7-8
CASSLVSGGGTEAFF,TGCGCCAGCAGCTTGGTGTCGGGGGGCGGCACTGAAGCTTTCTTT,.,.,TRBJ1-1,TRBV5-1
CASSPLPGTGGTEAFF,TGTGCCAGCAGTCCCTTGCCCGGGACAGGGGGCACTGAAGCTTTCTTT,.,TRBD1,TRBJ1-1,TRBV27
CASSEEGAWGEKLFF,TGTGCCAGCAGTGAAGAGGGGGCTTGGGGTGAAAAACTGTTTTTT,.,TRBD1,TRBJ1-4,TRBV6-1
CAVNPGHEQYF,TGTGCCGTAAACCCAGGGCACGAGCAGTACTTC,.,.,TRBJ2-7,TRBV15
CAISVPSGGPLGPYNEQFF,TGTGCCATCAGTGTGCCTAGCGGGGGACCTTTGGGGCCCTACAATGAGCAGTTCTTC,.,TRBD2,TRBJ2-1,TRBV10-3
CASSLVGTGESPLHF,TGCGCCAGCAGCTTGGTCGGGACAGGGGAGTCACCCCTCCACTTT,.,TRBD1,TRBJ1-6,TRBV5-1
CASTSVEADTQYF,TGTGCCAGCACTTCGGTAGAGGCAGATACGCAGTATTTT,.,.,TRBJ2-3,TRBV9
CATSKGHRSYEQYF,TGTGCCACCAGCAAAGGACACCGCTCCTACGAGCAGTACTTC,.,.,TRBJ2-7,TRBV15
CASPLGQPNEKLFF,TGTGCCAGTCCGTTGGGACAGCCGAATGAAAAACTGTTTTTT,.,TRBD1,TRBJ1-4,TRBV6-5
CSAQRGGEAFF,TGCAGTGCTCAGAGAGGGGGCGAAGCTTTCTTT,.,TRBD1,TRBJ1-1,TRBV20-1
CASSYGGYGYTF,TGTGCCAGCTCATACGGTGGCTATGGCTACACCTTC,.,.,TRBJ1-2,TRBV18
CASSPRLGLNYGYTF,TGTGCCAGCAGCCCCCGACTAGGTCTTAACTATGGCTACACCTTC,.,.,TRBJ1-2,TRBV7-6
CASSLGGVSGNTIYF,TGTGCCAGCAGCCTCGGGGGGGTTTCTGGAAACACCATATATTTT,.,.,TRBJ1-3,TRBV11-2
CASSLFPGFSGNTIYF,TGTGCCAGTAGTCTCTTCCCAGGATTCTCTGGAAACACCATATATTTT,.,.,TRBJ1-3,TRBV19
CAISAQNEKLFF,TGTGCCATCAGTGCACAGAATGAAAAACTGTTTTTT,once,.,TRBJ1-4,TRBV10-3
CASRLDSPTNEKLFF,TGTGCCAGCAGACTGGACAGCCCAACTAATGAAAAACTGTTTTTT,.,.,TRBJ1-4,TRBV2
CASSQTRSNTGELFF,TGTGCCAGCAGCCAGACTAGGTCGAACACCGGGGAGCTGTTTTTT,.,.,TRBJ2-2,TRBV5-4
CAWSVGRGSSYNSPLHF,TGTGCCTGGAGTGTAGGCCGGGGAAGCTCCTATAATTCACCCCTCCACTTT,.,.,TRBJ1-6,TRBV30
CASSYSMSQAEAFF,TGTGCCAGCAGTTACTCGATGAGTCAGGCTGAAGCTTTCTTT,.,.,TRBJ1-1,TRBV6-5
CSAQTGIKNIQYF,TGCAGCGCCCAGACAGGCATCAAAAACATTCAGTACTTC,.,.,TRBJ2-4,TRBV29-1
CASSPGQGRTEAFF,TGTGCCAGCAGCCCCGGACAGGGGAGGACTGAAGCTTTCTTT,.,TRBD1,TRBJ1-1,TRBV5-4
CASSEETGDSQPQHF,TGTGCCAGCAGTGAAGAGACAGGGGATAGTCAGCCCCAGCATTTT,.,TRBD1,TRBJ1-5,TRBV6-1
CASRGDRGALHGYTF,TGTGCCAGCAGAGGTGACAGGGGGGCGCTTCATGGCTACACCTTC,.,TRBD1,TRBJ1-2,TRBV6-5
CASSFSGISLFSPLHF,TGTGCCAGCAGTTTTTCAGGGATATCCCTGTTTTCACCCCTCCACTTT,.,.,TRBJ1-6,TRBV27
CASSTQLVDTQYF,TGTGCCAGTAGTACACAGCTTGTCGATACGCAGTATTTT,.,.,TRBJ2-3,TRBV19
CASSDTLGGASNEQFF,TGTGCCAGCAGTGACACTTTAGGGGGGGCGTCGAATGAGCAGTTCTTC,.,.,TRBJ2-1,TRBV6-4
CSVDLGGDTEAFF,TGCAGCGTTGATTTGGGGGGTGACACTGAAGCTTTCTTT,.,.,TRBJ1-1,TRBV29-1
CASSLSGRGDTGELFF,TGTGCCAGCAGTTTATCCGGCAGGGGCGACACCGGGGAGCTGTTTTTT,.,.,TRBJ2-2,TRBV27
CASSLVPGQGPGTDTQYF,TGCGCCAGCAGCCTCGTCCCGGGACAGGGACCGGGCACAGATACGCAGTATTTT,.,TRBD1,TRBJ2-3,TRBV5-1
CASSEGMGAYGYTF,TGTGCCAGCAGTGAGGGAATGGGGGCGTATGGCTACACCTTC,.,.,TRBJ1-2,TRBV25-1
CASRGGRGYTF,TGTGCCAGCCGAGGGGGACGTGGCTACACCTTC,.,.,TRBJ1-2,TRBV6-5
CASSLGDSQETQYF,TGCGCCAGCAGCTTGGGGGACAGCCAAGAGACCCAGTACTTC,.,TRBD1,TRBJ2-5,TRBV5-1
CASGRTGSGYTF,TGTGCCAGCGGGAGGACAGGGTCTGGCTACACCTTC,.,TRBD1,TRBJ1-2,TRBV6-6
CASSEPVGATGELFF,TGTGCCAGCAGTGAACCAGTGGGGGCCACCGGGGAGCTGTTTTTT,.,.,TRBJ2-2,TRBV2
CASSLIASGTFRQYF,TGTGCCAGCAGCTTAATTGCTAGCGGAACATTCCGGCAGTACTTC,.,TRBD2,TRBJ2-7,TRBV7-8
CASSIARGGKGRTEAFF,TGTGCCAGTAGTATAGCCCGAGGGGGAAAGGGGCGCACTGAAGCTTTCTTT,few,.,TRBJ1-1,TRBV19
CASSVGGTGVLYEQYF,TGTGCCAGCAGCGTAGGGGGCACAGGGGTCCTTTACGAGCAGTACTTC,once,TRBD1,TRBJ2-7,TRBV9
CASRTSGGALDEQFF,TGTGCCAGCAGGACAAGCGGGGGGGCCCTGGATGAGCAGTTCTTC,.,TRBD2,TRBJ2-1,TRBV6-1
CASSPGTGYGYTF,TGTGCCAGCAGTCCCGGGACAGGGTATGGCTACACCTTC,.,TRBD1,TRBJ1-2,TRBV5-6